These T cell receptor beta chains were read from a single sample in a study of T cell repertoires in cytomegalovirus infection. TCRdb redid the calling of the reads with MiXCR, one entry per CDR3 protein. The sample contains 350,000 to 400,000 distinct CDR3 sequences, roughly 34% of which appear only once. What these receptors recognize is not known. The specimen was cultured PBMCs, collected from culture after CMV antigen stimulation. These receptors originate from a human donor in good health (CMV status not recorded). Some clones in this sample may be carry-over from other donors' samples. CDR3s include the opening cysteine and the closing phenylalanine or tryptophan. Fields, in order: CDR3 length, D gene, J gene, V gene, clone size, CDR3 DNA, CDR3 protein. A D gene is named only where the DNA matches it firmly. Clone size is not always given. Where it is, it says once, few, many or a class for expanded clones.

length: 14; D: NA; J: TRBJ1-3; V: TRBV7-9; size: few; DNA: TGTGCCAGCAGCTTTATACGCTCTGGAAACACCATATATTTT; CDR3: CASSFIRSGNTIYF
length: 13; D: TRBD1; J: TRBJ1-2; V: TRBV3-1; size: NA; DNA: TGTGCCAGCAGTCGGACAGGGAGCTATGGCTACACCTTC; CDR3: CASSRTGSYGYTF
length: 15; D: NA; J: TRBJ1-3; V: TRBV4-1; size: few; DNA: TGCGCCAGCAGTCTCGGACGGGGGAGGGGAAACACCATATATTTT; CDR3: CASSLGRGRGNTIYF
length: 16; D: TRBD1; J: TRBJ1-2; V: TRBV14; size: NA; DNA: TGTGCCAGCAGCCGCTACCACAGGGGAGAGAACTATGGCTACACCTTC; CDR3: CASSRYHRGENYGYTF
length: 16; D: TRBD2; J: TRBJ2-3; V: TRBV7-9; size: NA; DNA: TGTGCCAGCAGCTTAGGTTCGGCGGGAGGGCCAAGTACGCAGTATTTT; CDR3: CASSLGSAGGPSTQYF
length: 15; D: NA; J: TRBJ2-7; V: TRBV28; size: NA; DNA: TGTGCCAGCAGTAGCCCCCAGGGAGCCTCCTACGAGCAGTACTTC; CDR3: CASSSPQGASYEQYF
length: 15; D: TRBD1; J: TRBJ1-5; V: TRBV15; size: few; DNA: TGTGCCACCAGCCAAGGACAGGGATCTTACCAGCCCCAGCATTTT; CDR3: CATSQGQGSYQPQHF
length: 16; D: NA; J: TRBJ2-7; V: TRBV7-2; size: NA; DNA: TGTGCCAGCAGCTTAGAGGGGTCTCTAGACTCCTACGAGCAGTACTTC; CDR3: CASSLEGSLDSYEQYF
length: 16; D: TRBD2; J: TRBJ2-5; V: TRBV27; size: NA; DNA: TGTGCCAGCAGCCCTCTTGGGGGACTAGCGGGTCAGACCCAGTACTTC; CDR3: CASSPLGGLAGQTQYF
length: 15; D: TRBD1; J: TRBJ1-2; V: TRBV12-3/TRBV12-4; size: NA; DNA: TGTGCCAGCAGTCACACCGACAGGGCGGGCTATGGCTACACCTTC; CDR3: CASSHTDRAGYGYTF
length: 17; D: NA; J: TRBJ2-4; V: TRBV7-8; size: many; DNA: TGTGCCAGCAGCTTAGGCCTTTGGGAGGCGGCCAAAAACATTCAGTACTTC; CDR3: CASSLGLWEAAKNIQYF
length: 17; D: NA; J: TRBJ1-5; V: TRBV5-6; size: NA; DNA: TGTGCCAGCAGCTTGGGGGGCGGAGGGCCCGGCGGACAGCCCCAGCATTTT; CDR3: CASSLGGGGPGGQPQHF
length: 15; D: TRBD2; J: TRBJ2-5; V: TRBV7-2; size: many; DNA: TGTGCCAGCAGCTTTAGCGGGAGGGCGGGGGAGACCCAGTACTTC; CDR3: CASSFSGRAGETQYF
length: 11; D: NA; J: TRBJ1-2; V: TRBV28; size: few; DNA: TGTGCCAGCTTCAGTAACTATGGCTACACCTTC; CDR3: CASFSNYGYTF
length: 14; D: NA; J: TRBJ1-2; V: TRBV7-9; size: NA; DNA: TGTGCCAGCAGCTTAATGAATTCTTGGTATGGCTACACCTTC; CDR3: CASSLMNSWYGYTF
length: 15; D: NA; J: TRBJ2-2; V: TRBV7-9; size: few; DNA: TGTGCCAGCAGCCTCTCGCGTCAAGGCACCGGGGAGCTGTTTTTT; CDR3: CASSLSRQGTGELFF
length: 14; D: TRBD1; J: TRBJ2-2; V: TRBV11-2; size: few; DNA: TGTGCCAGCAGCCAACAGGGGTGGGCCGGGGAGCTGTTTTTT; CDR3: CASSQQGWAGELFF
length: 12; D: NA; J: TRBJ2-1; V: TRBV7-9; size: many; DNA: TGTGCCAGCAGTTTGAGGGGGAATGAGCAGTTCTTC; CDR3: CASSLRGNEQFF
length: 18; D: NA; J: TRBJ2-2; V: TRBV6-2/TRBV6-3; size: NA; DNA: TGTGCCAGCAGTCTAACGTTGGGGGCTAGAGCGGGGACCGGGGAGCTGTTTTTT; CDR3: CASSLTLGARAGTGELFF
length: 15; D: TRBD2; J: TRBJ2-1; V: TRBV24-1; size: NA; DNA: TGTGCCACCAGTGACCCCGGGAGGTTGGCCAATGAGCAGTTCTTC; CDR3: CATSDPGRLANEQFF
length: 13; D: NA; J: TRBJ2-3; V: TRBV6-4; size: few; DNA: TGTGCCAGCAGTGACGGGAGCACAGATACGCAGTATTTT; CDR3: CASSDGSTDTQYF
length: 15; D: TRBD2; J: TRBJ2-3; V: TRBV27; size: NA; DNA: TGTGCCAGCAGTTTTGCGGGAGGGCACCGGGATACGCAGTATTTT; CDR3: CASSFAGGHRDTQYF
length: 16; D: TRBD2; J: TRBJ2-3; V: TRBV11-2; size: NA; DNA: TGTGCCAGCAGCTTATCACTTAGCGGGGGGGCAGATACGCAGTATTTT; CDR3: CASSLSLSGGADTQYF
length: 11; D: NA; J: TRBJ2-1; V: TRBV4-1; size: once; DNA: TGCGCCACCTCAGGGACGAATGAGCAGTTCTTC; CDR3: CATSGTNEQFF
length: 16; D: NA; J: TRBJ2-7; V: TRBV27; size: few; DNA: TGTGCCAGCAGTTCCTACTACAGGGCCCGGAAGGACGAGCAGTACTTC; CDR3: CASSSYYRARKDEQYF
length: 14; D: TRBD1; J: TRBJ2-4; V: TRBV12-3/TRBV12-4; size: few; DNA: TGTGCCAGCAGATCTGGACAGGTGGCGGACATTCAGTACTTC; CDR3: CASRSGQVADIQYF
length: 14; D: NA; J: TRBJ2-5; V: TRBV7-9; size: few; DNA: TGTGCCAGCAGCTTAAGCCGGGCCCAAGAGACCCAGTACTTC; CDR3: CASSLSRAQETQYF
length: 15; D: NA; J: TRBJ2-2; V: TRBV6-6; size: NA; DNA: TGTGCCAGCAGTTACTCGGTTGCTACCACCGGGGAGCTGTTTTTT; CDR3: CASSYSVATTGELFF
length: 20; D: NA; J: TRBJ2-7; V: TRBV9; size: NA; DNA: TGTGCCAGCAGCGTAGTACGGAGGGACAGTACTTCGCGGGTCGGCTACGAGCAGTACTTC; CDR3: CASSVVRRDSTSRVGYEQYF